This T cell receptor (beta chain) derives from a study of identical twins. This clonotype has just a few counts. Using its own MiXCR run on the 5' RACE reads, TCRdb lists one record per CDR3 protein. The table has fewer than 900,000 distinct CDR3 sequences, approximately 21% seen once. Germline V gives CDR1 SGDLS, CDR2 YYNGEE. V lost 0 bases, J lost 7 bases, and 6 bases lay in between. This CDR3 region has 12 residues. These data were likewise used in another study, on T cells expressing NK-cell markers.

This sequence was found in a woman aged 18-29 years in good health. Sample: PBMCs. The rearrangement joins TRBV9 to TRBJ2-3; D gene ambiguous. The CDR3 loop reads CASSVDLYTQYF. As DNA, the CDR3 is TGTGCCAGCAGCGTAGATCTATATACGCAGTATTTT.